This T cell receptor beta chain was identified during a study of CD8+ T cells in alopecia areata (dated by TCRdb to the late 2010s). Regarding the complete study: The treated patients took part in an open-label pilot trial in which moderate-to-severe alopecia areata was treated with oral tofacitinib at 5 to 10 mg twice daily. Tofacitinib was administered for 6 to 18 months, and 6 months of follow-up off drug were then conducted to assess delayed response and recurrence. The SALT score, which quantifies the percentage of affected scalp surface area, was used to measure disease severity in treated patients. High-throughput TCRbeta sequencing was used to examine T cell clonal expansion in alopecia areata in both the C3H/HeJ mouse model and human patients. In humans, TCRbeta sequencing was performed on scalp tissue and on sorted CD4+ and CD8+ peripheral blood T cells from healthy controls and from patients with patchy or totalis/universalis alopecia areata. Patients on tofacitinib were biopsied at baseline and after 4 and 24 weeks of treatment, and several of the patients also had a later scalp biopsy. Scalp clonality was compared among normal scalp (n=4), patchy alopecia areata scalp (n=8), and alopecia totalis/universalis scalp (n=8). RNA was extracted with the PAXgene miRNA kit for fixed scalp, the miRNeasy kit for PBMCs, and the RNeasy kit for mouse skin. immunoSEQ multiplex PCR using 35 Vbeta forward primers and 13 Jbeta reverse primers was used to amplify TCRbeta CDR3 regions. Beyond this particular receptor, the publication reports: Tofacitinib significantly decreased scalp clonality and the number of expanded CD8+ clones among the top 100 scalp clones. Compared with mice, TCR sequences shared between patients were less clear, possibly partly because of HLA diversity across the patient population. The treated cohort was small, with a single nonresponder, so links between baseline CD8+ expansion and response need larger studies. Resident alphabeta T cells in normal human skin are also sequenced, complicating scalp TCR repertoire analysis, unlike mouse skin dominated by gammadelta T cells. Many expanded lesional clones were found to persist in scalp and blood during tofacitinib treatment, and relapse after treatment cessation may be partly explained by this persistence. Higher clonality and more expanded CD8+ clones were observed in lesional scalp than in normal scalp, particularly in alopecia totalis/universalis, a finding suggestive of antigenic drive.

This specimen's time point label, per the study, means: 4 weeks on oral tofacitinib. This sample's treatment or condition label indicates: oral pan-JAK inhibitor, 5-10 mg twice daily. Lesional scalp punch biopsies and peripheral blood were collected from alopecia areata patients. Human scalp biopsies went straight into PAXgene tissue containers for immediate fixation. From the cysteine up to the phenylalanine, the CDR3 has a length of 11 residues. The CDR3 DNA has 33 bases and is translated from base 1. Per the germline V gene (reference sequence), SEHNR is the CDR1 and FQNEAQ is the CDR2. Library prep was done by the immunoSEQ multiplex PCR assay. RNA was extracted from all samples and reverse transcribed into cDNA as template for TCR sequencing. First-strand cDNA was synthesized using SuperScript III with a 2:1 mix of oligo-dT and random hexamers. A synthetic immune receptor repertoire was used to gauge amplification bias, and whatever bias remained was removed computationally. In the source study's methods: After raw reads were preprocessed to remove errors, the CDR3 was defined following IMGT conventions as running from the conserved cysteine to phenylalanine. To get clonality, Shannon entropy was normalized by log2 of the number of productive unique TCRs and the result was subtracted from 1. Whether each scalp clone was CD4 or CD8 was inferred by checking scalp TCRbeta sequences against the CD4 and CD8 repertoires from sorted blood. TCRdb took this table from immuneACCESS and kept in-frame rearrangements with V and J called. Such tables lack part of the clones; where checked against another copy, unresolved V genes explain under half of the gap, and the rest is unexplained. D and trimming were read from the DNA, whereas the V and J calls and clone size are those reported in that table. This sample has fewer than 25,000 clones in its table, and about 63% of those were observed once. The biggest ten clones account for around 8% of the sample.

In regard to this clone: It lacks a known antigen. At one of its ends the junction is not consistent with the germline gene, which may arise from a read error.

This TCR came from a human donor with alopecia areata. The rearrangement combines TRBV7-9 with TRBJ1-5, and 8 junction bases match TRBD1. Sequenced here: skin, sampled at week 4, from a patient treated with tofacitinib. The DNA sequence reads TGTGCCAGCAGCACCCGGGACAGGCTCTATTTT. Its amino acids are CASSTRDRLYF.